Presented here are 15 T cell receptor beta chains from one specimen sequenced in a study of blood T cell repertoires in COVID-19. Some clones are missing from TCRdb's copy, which holds only in-frame ones; the method was immunoSEQ multiplex PCR. Of 63,000 or so clones listed, about 88% are singletons. The sequenced material came from peripheral blood. These receptors all stem from a man aged 65 to 79 with active COVID-19.

The V gene is TRBV7-2, the J gene TRBJ2-1; the D is unclear. With 3 bases removed from V and 10 bases from J, the gap between germline ends came to 10 bases. CDR3 length: 12 residues. Per germline, CDR1 SGHTA and CDR2 FQGNSA. CDR3 coding DNA: TGTGCCAGCAGCTTCGTAGCATTCGAGCAGTTCTTC. This codes for CASSFVAFEQFF.

The J gene is TRBJ1-1, the V gene TRBV16; 8 bases line up with TRBD1. CDR1 is KGHSY and CDR2 is FQNENV in the germline V gene. Germline trimming cut 0 bases from V and 13 bases from J; bases unmatched to any gene: 7. This CDR3 region has 13 residues. Here the CDR3 DNA reads TGTGCCAGCAGCCAATCGCAGGGGGCATTAGGTTTCTTT. It yields the protein CASSQSQGALGFF.

This rearrangement joins TRBV20-1 to TRBJ1-2; D gene unclear. Trimming stripped 4 bases from V and 8 bases from J, with 11 bases between. CDR1 is DFQATT, CDR2 SNEGSKA, per germline (reference sequence). The CDR3 has 11 residues. CDR3 nucleotide sequence: TGCAGTGCTACCGGTAGGGAGGGCTACACCTTC. This translates into CSATGREGYTF.

The chain couples TRBV11-1 to TRBJ2-5; 7 nucleotides align to TRBD2. J lost 5 bases, V lost 3 bases, and 6 bases had no gene match. Germline assignment: CDR1 SGHAT and CDR2 FQDESV (reference sequence). The CDR3 has 14 amino acids. CDR3 sequence (DNA): TGTGCCAGCAGCTTGGGCGGGAGCGGGGAGACCCAGTACTTC. This encodes CASSLGGSGETQYF.

The chain joins TRBV19 to TRBJ2-6; 10 nucleotides line up with TRBD1. The CDR3 sequence is 16 residues long. With 7 bases clipped from V and 0 bases from J, the junction kept 3 bases outside the gene matches. The germline gives CDR1 LNHDA, CDR2 SQIVND (reference sequence). The DNA of the CDR3 is TGTGCCAGTAACGACAGGGGGCGCTCTGGGGCCAACGTCCTGACTTTC. This sequence encodes CASNDRGRSGANVLTF. Based on the CDR3 plus reference TRBV19 and TRBJ2-6, the full variable domain is DGGITQSPKYLFRKEGQNVTLSCEQNLNHDAMYWYRQDPGQGLRLIYYSQIVNDFQKGDIAEGYSVSREKKESFPLTVTSAQKNPTAFYLCASNDRGRSGANVLTFGAGSRLTVL.

This chain links TRBV13 with TRBJ1-6; maybe TRBD1 (6 bases). The V gene's germline CDR1 is PRHDT and CDR2 FYEKMQ (reference sequence). The V and J ends lost 4 bases and 7 bases respectively, with 11 bases between them. There are 14 residues in the CDR3. Written as DNA, the CDR3 is TGTGCCAGCAGCTGGGGGACATCCAATTCACCCCTCCACTTT. Translating it yields CASSWGTSNSPLHF.

The chain is built from TRBV5-4 and TRBJ2-2; maybe TRBD2 (5 bases). Germline lookup yields CDR1 SGHNT and CDR2 YYREEE (reference sequence). The CDR3 length is 13 residues. Trimming took 4 bases from V and 13 from J, leaving 17 bases between them. The chain's CDR3 is CASSPSLGGRLFF. The CDR3 DNA reads as TGTGCCAGCAGCCCTAGCCTTGGCGGGCGGCTGTTTTTT. Variable domain in full (rest from reference TRBV5-4 and TRBJ2-2): ETGVTQSPTHLIKTRGQQVTLRCSSQSGHNTVSWYQQALGQGPQFIFQYYREEENGRGNFPPRFSGLQFPNYSSELNVNALELDDSALYLCASSPSLGGRLFFGEGSRLTVL.

This rearrangement joins TRBV7-9 to TRBJ2-1, with D perhaps TRBD2 (6 bases). The CDR3 has 16 residues. From germline, CDR1 is SEHNR and CDR2 FQNEAQ (reference sequence). Trimming pared 5 bases from V and 4 bases from J, leaving 18 bases between. CDR3 protein: CASSPQAGGGYNEQFF. In nucleotides, the CDR3 is TGTGCCAGCAGCCCCCAGGCGGGTGGGGGGTACAATGAGCAGTTCTTC.

The V call is TRBV7-2, the J call TRBJ2-3; 12 bases are shared with TRBD1. The CDR3 runs 14 residues. Germline values: CDR1 SGHTA, CDR2 FQGNSA. V lost 6 bases and J lost 6; bases outside the gene matches: 4. CDR3 protein: CASRPGQGADTQYF. The CDR3 coding sequence is TGTGCCAGCAGACCGGGACAGGGGGCGGATACGCAGTATTTT.

The rearrangement joins TRBV19 to TRBJ1-2, with a tentative D call TRBD1 (5 bases). Germline V gene data show CDR1 as LNHDA and CDR2 as SQIVND (reference sequence). The V and J ends lost 8 bases and 5 bases respectively, with 18 bases between them. The CDR3 consists of 14 residues. The CDR3 spells CASARMGGTYGYTF. Written as DNA, the CDR3 is TGTGCCAGTGCAAGAATGGGGGGAACTTATGGCTACACCTTC. The entire variable domain, with the rest obtained from reference TRBV19 and TRBJ1-2, is as follows: DGGITQSPKYLFRKEGQNVTLSCEQNLNHDAMYWYRQDPGQGLRLIYYSQIVNDFQKGDIAEGYSVSREKKESFPLTVTSAQKNPTAFYLCASARMGGTYGYTFGSGTRLTVV.

V and J are TRBV5-4 and TRBJ1-3; the D gene is possibly TRBD1 (5 bases). In germline, CDR1 is SGHNT, CDR2 YYREEE (reference sequence). The CDR3 totals 15 residues. V lost 2 bases and J 2 bases, leaving 11 bases between the germline ends. The CDR3 region has the DNA TGTGCCAGCAGCTTAGGGGCGGCAGCTGGAAACACCATATATTTT. It yields the protein CASSLGAAAGNTIYF.

V gene TRBV7-2 combines with J gene TRBJ1-2, with D possibly matching TRBD1 (5 bases). This CDR3 has 15 residues. Germline V gives CDR1 SGHTA, CDR2 FQGNSA. V dropped 1 base and J dropped 8 bases, with 17 bases sitting between them. The CDR3 region has the DNA TGTGCCAGCAGCTTAGGGCAGGGAATATTAGAGGGCTACACCTTC. Translation gives CASSLGQGILEGYTF.

This chain uses TRBV7-2 with TRBJ2-5; 9 positions match TRBD2. This CDR3 has 13 residues. The germline V gene has CDR1 SGHTA and CDR2 FQGNSA. V was pared by 1 base and J by 13 bases, with 7 bases of the junction left unmatched. CDR3: CASSLEETSGVYF. The DNA for the CDR3 is TGTGCCAGCAGCTTAGAAGAGACTAGCGGAGTGTACTTC.

The J gene is TRBJ2-5, the V gene TRBV30; TRBD2 agrees at 7 bases. The CDR3 is 14 amino acids. In germline, CDR1 is GTSNPN, CDR2 SVGIG (reference sequence). V dropped 2 bases and J dropped 5; count of bases not matched to a gene: 8. CDR3 in amino acids: CAWSRGSGGETQYF. Here the CDR3 DNA reads TGTGCCTGGAGTCGCGGGAGTGGGGGGGAGACCCAGTACTTC.

V gene TRBV18 combines with J gene TRBJ2-5; D is ambiguous. The V gene's germline CDR1 is KGHSH and CDR2 LQKENI. V dropped 6 bases and J dropped 1 base, with 12 bases sitting between them. The CDR3 is 14 amino acids. CDR3 sequence (DNA): TGTGCCAGCTCCCCCCTCGGCGGCCAAGAGACCCAGTACTTC. It is translated as CASSPLGGQETQYF.